This T cell receptor gamma chain was sequenced in a study of gamma-delta T cells after stem cell transplantation. TCRdb re-called clones from the RT-PCR reads using CATT. The table shows about 690 gamma-chain clones, with roughly 11% occurring only once. The CDR3 is made up of 16 amino acids. Unmatched junction bases numbered 15, after V lost 1 base and J lost 6 bases. Germline CDR1 VENAVY, CDR2 YDSYNSRV. The sequenced sample consisted of gamma-delta T cells. The gene calls are TRGV8 and TRGJ1 or TRGJ2. This sequence originates from a human donor. It is not recorded whose cells these are; they may come from a transplant donor. The CDR3, as DNA: TGTGCCACCTGGGATAGACCCCGAATAAGGAGTTATAAGAAACTCTTT. This encodes CATWDRPRIRSYKKLF.